This T cell receptor (beta chain) was profiled in a study of T-cell memory formation after mild COVID-19. Study information: Among the donors, TCR clusters were largely specific to each donor. Study-level results: CD4+ contracting clones were found mainly in CM and EM, and CD8+ ones in EMRA. Day 15 to 85 contractors were CD4/CD8 balanced; later expanders leaned CD4+.

TCR alpha and TCR beta cDNA libraries with sample barcodes and UMIs came from 5'RACE using constant-segment primers. Each CDR3 protein gets one entry after TCRdb re-called the 5' RACE reads with MiXCR. This sample has 380,000 or so distinct CDR3 sequences, with roughly 13% found just once. Trimming removed 0 bases from V and 1 base from J, with 6 bases in between. CDR1 and CDR2 (germline): MGHRA, YSYEKL. The CDR3 runs 14 residues. This clonotype was found a few times. The antigen remains unidentified. The chain joins TRBV4-1 to TRBJ1-1; D unclear. The sequencing input was PBMCs or a T cell subset sorted from them (not recorded which). The source is a man between 18 and 29 years old who had mild COVID-19 (a few samples of this study predate the infection). Cell type and time point are not known. The CDR3 here is CASSQDRWNTEAFF. CDR3 DNA: TGCGCCAGCAGCCAAGATCGGTGGAACACTGAAGCTTTCTTT.